Listed below are T cell receptor beta chains from one sample, sequenced in a study of blood T cell repertoires in COVID-19. Here immunoSEQ multiplex PCR was the method, and the copy in TCRdb shows in-frame clones only, minus some. The repertoire holds 56,000 or so clones, around 86% seen once, with about a tenth in the top ten. The sample taken for sequencing was peripheral blood. These receptors all stem from a human donor in a cohort sampled during active COVID-19. The CDR3 runs from the conserved cysteine through the conserved F or W. The D gene is left open where the match is weak. Only some rows state a clone size, as once, few, many or a class for expanded clones.

v_gene	d_gene	j_gene	abundance	CDR3aa	CDR3nt
TRBV7-9	TRBD1	TRBJ2-1	NA	CASSLGVRGTGDNEQFF	TGTGCCAGCAGCTTAGGGGTTAGGGGGACAGGGGATAATGAGCAGTTCTTC
TRBV7-2	NA	TRBJ1-2	NA	CASSLAGGLNYGYTF	TGTGCCAGCAGCCTGGCTGGGGGCCTTAACTATGGCTACACCTTC
TRBV7-9	TRBD1	TRBJ2-7	NA	CASSMGTVREQYF	TGTGCCAGCAGCATGGGGACAGTACGCGAGCAGTACTTC
TRBV29-1	TRBD1	TRBJ1-1	NA	CSATGGSTEAFF	TGCAGCGCGACAGGGGGGAGTACTGAAGCTTTCTTT
TRBV24-1	TRBD1	TRBJ2-3	NA	CATSVQGTDTQYF	TGTGCCACCAGTGTACAGGGGACAGATACGCAGTATTTT
TRBV2	TRBD2	TRBJ2-1	NA	CASRVLADEQFF	TGTGCCAGCAGGGTTCTAGCGGATGAGCAGTTCTTC
TRBV19	TRBD2	TRBJ2-1	NA	CASSIVGLAGEVEQFF	TGTGCCAGTAGTATTGTGGGACTAGCGGGAGAAGTTGAGCAGTTCTTC
TRBV19	TRBD2	TRBJ2-1	NA	CASRQRAGGPYNEQFF	TGTGCCAGTAGGCAAAGGGCGGGAGGCCCTTACAATGAGCAGTTCTTC
TRBV1	NA	TRBJ1-5	once	CTSSQGTESNQPQHF	TGCACCAGCAGCCAAGGGACAGAGAGCAATCAGCCCCAGCATTTT
TRBV10-3	TRBD1	TRBJ2-7	NA	CATEPGQGTYEQYF	TGTGCCACGGAACCGGGACAGGGGACCTACGAGCAGTACTTC
TRBV28	NA	TRBJ2-1	NA	CASSLVVGINEQFF	TGTGCCAGCAGTTTGGTAGTCGGTATCAATGAGCAGTTCTTC
TRBV7-2	NA	TRBJ1-2	NA	CASSSNYGYTF	TGTGCCAGCAGCTCAAACTATGGCTACACCTTC
TRBV7-6	TRBD2	TRBJ2-7	NA	CASSLARMGATSGLYEQYF	TGTGCCAGCAGCTTAGCGCGAATGGGTGCGACTAGCGGGCTGTACGAGCAGTACTTC
TRBV27	TRBD2	TRBJ2-7	NA	CASSLTSGIWREQYF	TGTGCCAGCAGTCTGACTAGCGGGATCTGGAGGGAGCAGTACTTC
TRBV24-1	NA	TRBJ2-4	once	CATSDPSAGGKENIQYF	TGTGCCACCAGTGATCCCTCCGCCGGGGGAAAGGAAAACATTCAGTACTTC
TRBV29-1	NA	TRBJ2-1	NA	CSFRVAGSYNEQFF	TGCAGCTTTCGGGTGGCGGGATCCTACAATGAGCAGTTCTTC
TRBV19	NA	TRBJ1-1	NA	CASSITQGRKTYEAFF	TGTGCCAGTAGTATAACGCAGGGCAGAAAGACCTATGAAGCTTTCTTT
TRBV6-5	NA	TRBJ1-1	NA	CASSPAEGNTEAFF	TGTGCCAGCAGCCCCGCGGAGGGGAACACTGAAGCTTTCTTT
TRBV5-1	NA	TRBJ2-3	NA	CASSLAAGGTDTQYF	TGCGCCAGCAGCTTGGCCGCCGGGGGCACAGATACGCAGTATTTT
TRBV7-9	TRBD1	TRBJ1-2	NA	CASSSGKGASYGYTF	TGTGCCAGCAGTTCCGGAAAGGGGGCGTCCTATGGCTACACCTTC
TRBV4-3	TRBD1	TRBJ1-6	NA	CASSQDSGGQGDSPLHF	TGCGCCAGCAGCCAAGATTCAGGGGGGCAAGGCGATTCACCCCTCCACTTT
TRBV28	NA	TRBJ2-7	NA	CASSFRGSLSYEQYF	TGTGCCAGCAGTTTTAGGGGGAGCCTCTCCTACGAGCAGTACTTC
TRBV15	NA	TRBJ2-2	NA	CATSSHPRRRERGTGELFF	TGTGCCACCAGCAGCCACCCCAGAAGGAGGGAGCGCGGCACCGGGGAGCTGTTTTTT
TRBV11-2	TRBD2	TRBJ2-7	NA	CASSTTSGGPYEQYF	TGTGCCAGCAGCACAACTAGCGGAGGGCCCTACGAGCAGTACTTC
TRBV5-5	NA	TRBJ1-1	NA	CASSLDGPANTEAFF	TGTGCCAGCAGCTTGGATGGGCCGGCGAACACTGAAGCTTTCTTT